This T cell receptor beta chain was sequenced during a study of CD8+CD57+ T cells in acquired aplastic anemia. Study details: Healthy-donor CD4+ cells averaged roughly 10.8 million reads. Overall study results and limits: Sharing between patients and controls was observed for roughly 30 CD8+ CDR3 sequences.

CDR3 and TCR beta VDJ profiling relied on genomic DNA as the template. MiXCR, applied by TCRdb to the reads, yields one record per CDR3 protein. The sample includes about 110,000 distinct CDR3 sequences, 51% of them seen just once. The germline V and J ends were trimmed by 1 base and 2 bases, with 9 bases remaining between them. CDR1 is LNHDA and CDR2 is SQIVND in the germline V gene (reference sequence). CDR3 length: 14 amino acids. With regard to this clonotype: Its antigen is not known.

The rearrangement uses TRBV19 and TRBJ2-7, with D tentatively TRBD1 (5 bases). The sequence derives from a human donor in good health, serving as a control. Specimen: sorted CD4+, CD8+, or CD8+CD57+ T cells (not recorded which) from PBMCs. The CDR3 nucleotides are TGTGCCAGTAGTATAGGGACACTACCCTACGAGCAGTACTTC. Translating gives CASSIGTLPYEQYF.